The sample holds a few counts of the clone carrying this T cell receptor (beta chain). RNA transcripts were the source from which TCR beta CDR3 regions were amplified. Amplification began with first-round RT-PCR using HTBI primers, then second-round multiplex PCR was performed. TCRdb re-called the multiplex PCR reads through MiXCR, storing one row per CDR3 protein. The sample lists 260,000 or so distinct CDR3 sequences, around 45% occurring once. This sample is part of a study of Graves' ophthalmopathy and Graves' hyperthyroidism. V shed 2 bases and J 3 bases; nucleotides not matched to a gene: 1. The CDR3 sequence is 14 residues long. Germline values: CDR1 LGHDT, CDR2 YNNKEL (reference sequence).

Sample: peripheral blood. This rearrangement joins TRBV3-1 to TRBJ1-2; 9 bases are shared with TRBD1. The source is an adult man with Graves' ophthalmopathy. The CDR3 DNA reads as TGTGCCAGCAGCCAAAGGGACAGGGACTATGGCTACACCTTC. It specifies CASSQRDRDYGYTF.